This section outlines one T cell receptor beta chain sequence together with its context. The antigen remains undetermined. The entry originates in a study of CD8+ T cells in alopecia areata. Study-wide background: Tofacitinib administration to treated patients was oral, at 5 to 10 mg twice daily.

Peripheral blood and lesional scalp punch biopsies came from alopecia areata patients. Extraction and reverse transcription of RNA yielded cDNA as the sequencing template. The method was immunoSEQ multiplex PCR; TCRdb's version includes in-frame clones alone and lacks a portion of them. Of over 150,000 clones in the sample, roughly 60% are singletons; the top ten hold around 1.8%. J was trimmed by 1 base and V by 3 bases; bases with no gene match: 6. The CDR3 totals 15 residues. Germline V gene lookup returns CDR1 SGHRS and CDR2 YFSETQ. General study points: In scalp samples, resident alphabeta T cells of normal skin are also sequenced. Clonality was higher in lesional than normal scalp, especially in alopecia totalis/universalis.

Specimen: CD4+ T cells sorted from blood, collected at week 0. This receptor was taken from a human donor with alopecia areata. The chain carries TRBV5-1 and TRBJ1-1; 7 positions agree with TRBD1. The CDR3 DNA reads as TGCGCCAGCAGCTATATGGGACAGAAGAACACTGAAGCTTTCTTT. Translating it yields CASSYMGQKNTEAFF.